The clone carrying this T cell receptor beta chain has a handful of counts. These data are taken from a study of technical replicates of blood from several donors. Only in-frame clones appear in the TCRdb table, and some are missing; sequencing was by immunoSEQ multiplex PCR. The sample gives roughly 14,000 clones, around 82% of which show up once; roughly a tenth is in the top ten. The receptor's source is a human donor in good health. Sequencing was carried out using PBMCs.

CDR3 residues: CSVAQGQETQYF. The CDR3 DNA is TGCAGCGTTGCCCAGGGACAAGAGACCCAGTACTTC. J is TRBJ2-5 and V is TRBV29-1, with D possibly being TRBD1 (5 bases). Germline loops: CDR1 SQVTM, CDR2 ANQGSEA. Trimming took 4 bases from V and 2 from J, leaving 8 bases between them. This CDR3 contains 12 residues. Drawing the rest from reference TRBV29-1 and TRBJ2-5, the complete variable domain is SAVISQKPSRDICQRGTSLTIQCQVDSQVTMMFWYRQQPGQSLTLIATANQGSEATYESGFVIDKFPISRPNLTFSTLTVSNMSPEDSSIYLCSVAQGQETQYFGPGTRLLVL.